Detailed here is one TCR beta chain. This receptor's antigen is unknown. Per-base qualities were not stored, and no clone one base away is much larger. Different DNA sequences within this sample yield the same CDR3. Healthy HIV-negative adults with no recently reported acute infections or vaccinations were included as donors. All donors were Caucasian adults living in Nashville, Tennessee, USA. For unsorted samples, tens of millions of PBMCs were counted, and genomic DNA was extracted using the QIAamp DNA Blood Mini kit. After blood collection by leukapheresis, PBMCs were isolated using Ficoll-Histopaque density gradient centrifugation and then cryopreserved in the vapor phase of liquid nitrogen. Using the deep immunoSEQ assay, TCR CDR3 regions were amplified from genomic DNA by multiplex PCR. For each cell subset, the extracted genomic DNA was distributed evenly across all wells of several immunoSEQ 96-well plates, and each plate served as one replicate. For unsorted PBMC, each replicate PCR was loaded with roughly 270 ng genomic DNA, equivalent to 25,000 to 35,000 T cell genomes. Unsorted PBMC genomic DNA was sequenced across ten immunoSEQ deep assay plates. Purified libraries were quantified with a Qubit 3.0 fluorometer, sized on a Bioanalyzer 2100, and re-quantified with the KAPA Library Quantification kit. Every immunoSEQ 96-well plate was sequenced on a dedicated single-read 150-cycle Illumina NextSeq 550 flow cell. Under the source paper's analysis protocol: Because the immunoSEQ output held only junctional sequences and lacked quality scores, the filtering could not match the filtering applied to full-length reads. Sequences were annotated with PyIR, a Python wrapper for IgBLAST v1.9, using IMGT germline references to assign V/J genes and CDR3. Any read was removed if the V/J assignment was weak (E-value above 1e-6), the CDR3 was missing, or the read contained stop codons, out-of-frame junctions, or ambiguous translated residues. V3J clonotypes were defined as sequences sharing an identical inferred V gene, J gene, and CDR3 amino acid sequence. The percentage overlap between two repertoires was calculated by dividing the number of shared unique clonotypes by the size of the smaller repertoire. Repertoire richness was assessed with RTK rarefaction, the Chao1 estimator, and Recon v2.1 estimates of unobserved clonotypes. Held by TCRdb, this immuneACCESS table contains in-frame sequences only and omits some clones. Under half of the omission traces to an unresolved V gene where checked; the cause of the rest is unknown. D and trimming were read from the DNA, whereas the V and J calls and clone size are those reported in that table. The sample contains about half a million clones, roughly 80% of them found a single time. Around 12% of the sample belongs to the ten largest clones.

The entry originates in a study of shared clonotypes between healthy human individuals (dated by TCRdb to 2018 to 2020). About the investigation overall: The cohort comprised a couple of women and a few men aged 18 to 49 years. The study deeply sequenced blood TCR repertoires of about five healthy adults to estimate repertoire size and the extent of clonotype sharing between individuals. To increase sequencing depth and limit assay-specific biases, different laboratories used diverse techniques to prepare libraries and sequence TCR repertoires. Between about 0.85 and 8.9 billion PBMCs per donor were obtained by leukapheresis. On the study overall, not on this receptor specifically: Pairwise subsampling led to the expectation that sequencing depth would affect the degree of clonotype sharing among donors. Only blood was sampled, and tissue TCR repertoires likely differ from those in blood. Because the study included a small number of donors, the genetic and exposure-history diversity represented was limited.

The CDR3 sequence holds 14 residues, the cysteine and phenylalanine included. Only the CDR3 portion is preserved as DNA: 42 bases, with reading frame beginning at the first base. Trimming removed 0 bases from V and 2 bases from J, leaving 8 bases between the germline ends. For CDR1 and CDR2, the germline V gene lists SGHRS and YFSETQ. The specimen sequenced was PBMCs. The chain was built from TRBV5-1 and TRBJ2-5; TRBD1 is possibly the D segment (5 matching bases). The clonotype originates from a woman in her thirties or forties in good health. Some clones in this sample may be carry-over from other donors' samples. CDR3 protein: CASSLATAQETQYF. The base sequence is TGCGCCAGCAGCTTGGCGACAGCTCAAGAGACCCAGTACTTC.